This T cell receptor (beta chain) appears in the sequencing data of a study of blood T cell repertoires in COVID-19. Study information: The cDNA or gDNA used as material had been derived from T cells, B-cell-depleted T cells, or PBMCs.

The CDR3 contains 16 residues. CDR1 is SGHRS, CDR2 YFSETQ, per germline. Trimming pared 3 bases from V and 8 bases from J, leaving 18 bases between. Data came from immunoSEQ multiplex PCR; TCRdb stores just in-frame clones and leaves some out. Found here are about 87,000 clones, around 85% of them singletons; the top ten hold 3% to 3.5%. The sample taken for sequencing was peripheral blood. The sequence was collected from a woman at least 80 years old with COVID-19, enrolled during active disease. The rearrangement joins TRBV5-1 to TRBJ1-6; possibly TRBD1 for D (5 bases). CDR3 sequence: CASSWRGRIGDSPLHF. The CDR3 nucleotides are TGCGCCAGCAGCTGGAGGGGCCGGATCGGGGATTCACCCCTCCACTTT.